This T cell receptor beta chain was sequenced for a study of cytomegalovirus exposure and HLA in healthy donors. V shed 3 bases, J shed 2 bases, and the junction held 4 bases outside the gene matches. Per germline, CDR1 SGHTA and CDR2 FQGNSA. The CDR3 runs to 14 residues. The PCR contained 60 Vbeta and 13 Jbeta primers. TCRdb's copy holds only in-frame clones and misses some; the assay was immunoSEQ multiplex PCR. The top ten clones hold approximately 3.6% of a sample with over 85,000 clones, about four fifths of them seen once. This TCR derives from a middle-aged woman in good health and CMV-seronegative. The specimen was PBMCs. The chain joins TRBV7-2 to TRBJ2-7, with 7 bases lining up with TRBD2. In DNA form, the CDR3 reads TGTGCCAGCAGCTTTCGGGGAGGGCCCTACGAGCAGTACTTC. Residues: CASSFRGGPYEQYF.